Given below is one T cell receptor (beta chain) in context. What it binds is unknown. This specimen belongs to a study of CD8+CD57+ T cells in acquired aplastic anemia. Background on the study: Sorted CD4+ and CD8+ cell DNA averaged around 3 ug. Study-level points and caveats: The CD8+ Simpson's diversity of patients and controls was not significantly different.

The V end was cut by 6 bases, the J end by 2 bases, with 15 bases between. The germline V gene encodes CDR1 WSHSY and CDR2 SAAADI. This CDR3 comprises 15 residues. An expansion of CD8+CD57+ cells by flow cytometry had been shown in patients chosen for sequencing. The TCR beta profiling, which covered VDJ combination and CDR3 sequence, was carried out using genomic DNA as the template. One entry per CDR3 protein, called by TCRdb with MiXCR from the reads. The sample has 250,000 to 350,000 distinct CDR3 sequences, roughly 59% seen once; the top ten hold roughly 1.2%. The sample taken for sequencing was sorted CD4+, CD8+, or CD8+CD57+ T cells (not recorded which) from PBMCs. The chain is built from TRBV10-2 and TRBJ2-3; the D call may be TRBD1 or TRBD2 (5 bases each). The TCR comes from a human donor with aplastic anemia. The CDR3 here is CASSAGTGYTDTQYF. In DNA form, the CDR3 reads TGCGCCAGCAGCGCCGGGACGGGCTACACAGATACGCAGTATTTT.